Following are 30 T cell receptor beta chains from one sample sequenced in a study of control samples from healthy donors and cancer patients. TCRdb's table, derived via immunoSEQ multiplex PCR, lists solely in-frame clones and lacks some. This repertoire shows roughly 120,000 clones, roughly 91% found once; its top ten account for 1.7%. The source material was PBMCs. Receptor source: a man in his fifties with head and neck cancer.

This sequence joins TRBV14 and TRBJ2-5; no clear D gene. This CDR3 has 13 residues. Germline loops: CDR1 SGHDN, CDR2 FVKESK. Trimming took off 1 base at V and 1 base at J, with 4 bases between the two ends. The CDR3 loop reads CASSQGIQETQYF. The CDR3, as DNA: TGTGCCAGCAGCCAAGGCATCCAAGAGACCCAGTACTTC.

The V and J genes are TRBV4-2 and TRBJ1-5; no firm D call. V lost 0 bases and J 0 bases, leaving 9 bases between the germline ends. The CDR3 totals 16 residues. Germline V gene sequence: CDR1 LGHNA, CDR2 YNFKEQ. CDR3 in amino acids: CASSQDSPYSNQPQHF. CDR3 DNA sequence: TGTGCCAGCAGCCAAGATTCCCCATATAGCAATCAGCCCCAGCATTTT.

The chain recombines TRBV4-1 with TRBJ2-6; 8 bases match TRBD2. J gave up 1 base and V 0 bases, and 5 bases lay outside the gene matches. Germline assignment: CDR1 MGHRA and CDR2 YSYEKL. The CDR3 runs 18 residues. This CDR3 reads CASSQEGGGFSGANVLTF. The CDR3 coding sequence is TGCGCCAGCAGCCAAGAGGGCGGGGGGTTTTCTGGGGCCAACGTCCTGACTTTC.

This clone appeared once. V and J are TRBV5-1 and TRBJ1-2; D is unclear. V dropped 3 bases and J dropped 8 bases, with 11 bases sitting between them. The V gene's germline CDR1 is SGHRS and CDR2 YFSETQ. This CDR3 has 12 residues. The CDR3 here is CASSSNRAGYTF. CDR3 bases: TGCGCCAGCAGCTCCAACCGAGCAGGCTACACCTTC.

V gene TRBV9 combines with J gene TRBJ2-5; D remains unclear. Germline V CDR1 and CDR2: SGDLS, YYNGEE. The length of the CDR3 is 11 residues. Trimming stripped 2 bases from V and 7 bases from J, with 6 bases between. The CDR3 reads CASSVDSTQYF. The CDR3 DNA sequence: TGTGCCAGCAGCGTGGATTCGACCCAGTACTTC. Supplemented by reference TRBV9 and TRBJ2-5, the full variable domain reads DSGVTQTPKHLITATGQRVTLRCSPRSGDLSVYWYQQSLDQGLQFLIQYYNGEERAKGNILERFSAQQFPDLHSELNLSSLELGDSALYFCASSVDSTQYFGPGTRLLVL.

The genes are TRBV7-8 and TRBJ2-7; the match to TRBD1 covers 10 bases. This CDR3 contains 15 residues. J lost 1 base, V lost 2 bases, and 2 bases had no gene match. Germline CDR1 SGHVS, CDR2 FQNEAQ. CDR3 residues: CASSLRQGASYEQYF. CDR3 coding DNA: TGTGCCAGCAGCTTACGACAGGGGGCGTCCTACGAGCAGTACTTC.

This rearrangement joins TRBV5-1 to TRBJ2-3; D may correspond to TRBD1 or TRBD2 (7 bases each). Germline lookup yields CDR1 SGHRS and CDR2 YFSETQ. V lost 7 bases to trimming and J lost 6 bases, with 18 bases between them. This CDR3 is 14 amino acids long. DNA for the CDR3: TGCGCCAGCGGTCAGGGGGGGCCAGGTGATACGCAGTATTTT. Its translation: CASGQGGPGDTQYF.

The V call is TRBV30, the J call TRBJ1-2; D not resolved. V shed 3 bases and J shed 8 bases, with 16 bases lying between them. The CDR3 sequence is 13 residues long. CDR1 is GTSNPN and CDR2 is SVGIG in the germline V gene (reference sequence). CDR3 amino acids: CAWRAGPEEGYTF. CDR3 coding DNA: TGTGCCTGGAGAGCCGGCCCAGAGGAGGGCTACACCTTC.

J is TRBJ1-2 and V is TRBV19; D not certain. The germline V gene has CDR1 LNHDA and CDR2 SQIVND (reference sequence). V was clipped by 3 bases and J by 4 bases, with 15 bases between them. The CDR3 runs 15 residues. This CDR3 is CASSIWGNSPYGYTF. CDR3 coding DNA: TGTGCCAGTAGTATCTGGGGTAATTCCCCCTATGGCTACACCTTC.

The chain combines TRBV6-6 with TRBJ2-1, with 12 positions matching TRBD2. Trimming cost V 4 bases and J 10 bases; bases outside gene matches: 8. The CDR3 has 15 residues. In germline, CDR1 is MNHNY, CDR2 SVGAGI (reference sequence). DNA for the CDR3: TGTGCCAGCAGTTGGCGACTAGCGGGGGTCGCGGAGCAGTTCTTC. Translated: CASSWRLAGVAEQFF.

This sequence joins TRBV4-1 and TRBJ2-1, with D possibly matching TRBD2 (7 bases). Between the trimmed V and J ends, which lost 3 bases and 2 bases, there was a span of 23 bases. CDR1 and CDR2 from the germline V gene are MGHRA and YSYEKL. The CDR3 consists of 19 residues. CDR3 sequence: CASSQANPGGGGTYNEQFF. The CDR3 bases are TGCGCCAGCAGCCAGGCTAATCCTGGAGGGGGGGGTACCTACAATGAGCAGTTCTTC.

The V gene is TRBV20-1, the J gene TRBJ2-1, with 7 bases that match TRBD2. Germline V gene lookup returns CDR1 DFQATT and CDR2 SNEGSKA (reference sequence). The junction had 17 bases not matched to a gene; V was cut back by 3 bases and J by 6 bases. This CDR3 region has 17 residues. CDR3 in amino acids: CSASPSGLSSRGNEQFF. The CDR3 DNA is TGCAGTGCTAGTCCTAGCGGCTTATCGTCTAGGGGCAATGAGCAGTTCTTC.

The rearrangement uses TRBV18 and TRBJ1-1, with D maybe TRBD1 (5 bases). Germline CDR1 is KGHSH and CDR2 is LQKENI. V was clipped by 0 bases and J by 11 bases, with 19 bases between them. CDR3 length: 15 residues. This chain's CDR3 is CASSPPKVQSREAFF. The DNA of the CDR3 is TGTGCCAGCTCACCACCGAAGGTACAATCCAGGGAGGCTTTCTTT.

The count of this clone is one. This chain uses TRBV19 with TRBJ1-6; 7 bases align to TRBD1. The length of the CDR3 is 13 residues. The germline V gene has CDR1 LNHDA and CDR2 SQIVND (reference sequence). V lost 11 bases to trimming and J lost 8 bases; unmatched junction nucleotides: 9. The CDR3 reads CASRRQGDSPLHF. Written as DNA, the CDR3 is TGTGCCTCTCGTCGGCAGGGGGATTCACCCCTCCACTTT. Full variable domain (missing parts from reference TRBV19 and TRBJ1-6): DGGITQSPKYLFRKEGQNVTLSCEQNLNHDAMYWYRQDPGQGLRLIYYSQIVNDFQKGDIAEGYSVSREKKESFPLTVTSAQKNPTAFYLCASRRQGDSPLHFGNGTRLTVT.

V usage is TRBV18 and J usage is TRBJ1-2; TRBD1 aligns across 8 bases. From germline, CDR1 is KGHSH and CDR2 LQKENI. The CDR3 spans 13 residues. Losses at the gene ends were 3 bases for V and 8 bases for J; bases not matched to a gene: 5. The CDR3 coding sequence is TGTGCCAGCTCACCGACAGGGGTTGGGGGCTACACCTTC. Translation gives CASSPTGVGGYTF.

The chain couples TRBV9 to TRBJ2-3; 10 bases agree with TRBD2. V lost 0 bases and J lost 1; bases outside the gene matches: 8. Germline loops: CDR1 SGDLS, CDR2 YYNGEE. CDR3 length: 18 residues. The CDR3 nucleotides are TGTGCCAGCAGCGTAGGAGGGAGCGGGGGGGTCGGCACAGATACGCAGTATTTT. This translates into CASSVGGSGGVGTDTQYF.

The V call is TRBV6-2 or TRBV6-3, the J call TRBJ2-1; no clear D gene. CDR3 size: 14 residues. Germline values: CDR1 MNHEY, CDR2 SVGEGT. V was pared by 6 bases and J by 5 bases, with 14 bases between. CDR3 protein: CASSRKTWNNEQFF. The CDR3 coding sequence is TGTGCCAGCAGCCGTAAGACTTGGAACAATGAGCAGTTCTTC.

This chain connects TRBV6-5 to TRBJ2-7; possible D gene TRBD1, 5 bases. CDR1 and CDR2 from the germline V gene are MNHEY and SVGAGI. This CDR3 has 14 residues. V lost 6 bases, J lost 0 bases, and 12 bases lay in between. The CDR3 DNA follows: TGTGCCAGCAGGGGGCAGGTGAGCTCCTACGAGCAGTACTTC. As protein: CASRGQVSSYEQYF.

This chain joins TRBV12-3 or TRBV12-4 and TRBJ1-2, with D hard to call. Trimming removed 2 bases at V and 8 bases at J, with 12 bases between. CDR3 size: 13 residues. The chain's CDR3 is CASSLNLMGGYTF. For the CDR3, the DNA is TGTGCCAGCAGTTTAAACCTAATGGGAGGCTACACCTTC.

The CDR3 here is CASSLGASGVLGGELFF. CDR3 in DNA: TGTGCCAGCAGCTTAGGCGCTTCCGGGGTCTTGGGAGGGGAGCTGTTTTTT. The rearrangement links TRBV7-2 to TRBJ2-2; TRBD2 is a possible D gene (5 bases). The CDR3 length is 17 residues. The germline V and J ends were trimmed by 1 base and 8 bases, with 20 bases remaining between them. CDR1 SGHTA and CDR2 FQGNSA come from the germline V gene.

The chain links TRBV6-5 to TRBJ1-2; the D is unclear. The germline CDR1 and CDR2 sequences are MNHEY and SVGAGI. The CDR3 sequence is 14 residues long. Trimming shortened V by 2 bases and J by 2 bases, and 9 bases separated the two germline ends. The CDR3 sequence: CASSYSGRNYGYTF. CDR3 in DNA: TGTGCCAGCAGTTACAGCGGGCGGAACTATGGCTACACCTTC.

The rearrangement joins TRBV5-1 to TRBJ2-7; a possible D gene is TRBD1 (5 bases). The germline V gene encodes CDR1 SGHRS and CDR2 YFSETQ. The V and J ends lost 5 bases and 2 bases respectively, with 14 bases between them. This CDR3 region has 14 residues. CDR3 coding DNA: TGCGCCAGCAGTTTGCGGCAGGGCACCTACGAGCAGTACTTC. Translated, it gives CASSLRQGTYEQYF.

This clone has a single count. V gene TRBV3-1 (or the pseudogene TRBV3-2) combines with J gene TRBJ1-1; a weak D match, TRBD1 (5 bases). Trimming stripped 4 bases from V and 10 bases from J, with 13 bases between. The CDR3 spans 12 residues. Germline lookup yields CDR1 LGHDT and CDR2 YNNKEL (reference sequence). CDR3 sequence reads: CASSPGPGGAFF. CDR3 in DNA: TGTGCCAGCAGCCCGGGACCGGGAGGAGCTTTCTTT.

The chain uses TRBV5-4 and TRBJ1-2; D not resolved. V shed 2 bases and J shed 5 bases, with 25 bases lying between them. The CDR3 is 18 amino acids. CDR1 and CDR2 (germline): SGHNT, YYREEE (reference sequence). CDR3 sequence: CASSFISGRPEPPYGYTF. Here the CDR3 DNA reads TGTGCCAGCAGCTTTATATCGGGCAGGCCTGAACCTCCATATGGCTACACCTTC. Together with reference TRBV5-4 and TRBJ1-2, the CDR3 gives the full variable domain: ETGVTQSPTHLIKTRGQQVTLRCSSQSGHNTVSWYQQALGQGPQFIFQYYREEENGRGNFPPRFSGLQFPNYSSELNVNALELDDSALYLCASSFISGRPEPPYGYTFGSGTRLTVV.

V gene TRBV18 combines with J gene TRBJ1-1; perhaps TRBD1 as D (5 bases). This CDR3 is built from 12 residues. Germline CDR1 KGHSH, CDR2 LQKENI. Between the trimmed V and J ends, which lost 3 bases and 10 bases, there was a span of 12 bases. The CDR3 coding sequence is TGTGCCAGCTCACCTGACTCGGGGGGAGCTTTCTTT. It yields the protein CASSPDSGGAFF.

The chain uses TRBV6-5 and TRBJ2-7; 7 positions agree with TRBD2. Germline assignment: CDR1 MNHEY and CDR2 SVGAGI. The CDR3 runs 16 residues. V gave up 2 bases and J gave up 0 bases; unmatched junction bases: 7. CDR3 residues: CASSYAGEGLSYEQYF. The DNA of the CDR3 is TGTGCCAGCAGTTACGCCGGGGAGGGGCTCTCCTACGAGCAGTACTTC.

The V and J genes are TRBV27 and TRBJ2-7; TRBD2 is a possible D gene (5 bases). The CDR3 totals 13 residues. Trimming cost V 3 bases and J 6 bases, with 12 bases left between them. Per germline, CDR1 MNHEY and CDR2 SMNVEV (reference sequence). CDR3 region: CASSFVGVGEQYF. The CDR3 DNA reads TGTGCCAGCAGTTTTGTGGGAGTAGGCGAGCAGTACTTC.

The chain recombines TRBV6-2 or TRBV6-3 with TRBJ1-5; D gene uncertain. The V end was cut by 6 bases, the J end by 4 bases, with 7 bases between. CDR1 and CDR2 from the germline V gene are MNHEY and SVGEGT. The CDR3 is made up of 12 amino acids. CDR3 residues: CASSHRNQPQHF. Written as DNA, the CDR3 is TGTGCCAGCAGCCATCGGAATCAGCCCCAGCATTTT.

The V gene is TRBV19, the J gene TRBJ1-3; weak D call: TRBD1 (5 bases). V was trimmed by 10 bases and J by 0 bases, leaving 16 bases between them. CDR1 and CDR2 from the germline V gene are LNHDA and SQIVND (reference sequence). This CDR3 has 15 residues. Here the CDR3 DNA reads TGTGCCACTGATCAGGGAGCCAGCTCTGGAAACACCATATATTTT. The encoded protein is CATDQGASSGNTIYF.

The chain has TRBV7-6 and TRBJ1-6; D ambiguous. Germline CDR1 SGHVS, CDR2 FNYEAQ. The V end was cut by 5 bases, the J end by 1 base, with 12 bases between. The CDR3 is made up of 16 amino acids. In nucleotides, the CDR3 is TGTGCCAGCAGCCGCCGGGAGGGTTCCTATAATTCACCCCTCCACTTT. It translates to CASSRREGSYNSPLHF.